This T cell receptor beta chain was identified during a study of blood T cell repertoires in COVID-19. The germline CDR1 and CDR2 sequences are ENHRY and SYGVKD. The CDR3 is made up of 14 amino acids. V lost 5 bases to trimming and J lost 3 bases; unmatched junction nucleotides: 2. The table came from immunoSEQ multiplex PCR; TCRdb's copy has only in-frame clones and leaves some out. Of roughly 220,000 clones listed, 75% to 90% are singletons. V gene TRBV10-3 combines with J gene TRBJ1-4, with TRBD1 matching 8 bases. The TCR sequence derives from a woman between 40 and 50 years old with acute COVID-19. The specimen was PBMCs or T cells enriched from blood (not recorded which). The DNA for the CDR3 is TGTGCCATCAGTACAGGGGGGTCTAATGAAAAACTGTTTTTT. This sequence encodes CAISTGGSNEKLFF.